This passage covers 29 T cell receptor beta chains from one sample sequenced in a study of cytomegalovirus exposure and HLA in healthy donors (dated by TCRdb to about 2017). Library preparation used the immunoSEQ multiplex PCR assay. For the multiplex PCR, a mixture combining 60 forward primers for TCR Vbeta segments and 13 reverse primers for TCR Jbeta segments was used. In its TCRdb copy, this immuneACCESS table keeps in-frame sequences only and misses some clones. Where compared with another copy, unresolved V genes explain less than half of these, and the others have no known cause. This sample lists roughly 150,000 clones; around three quarters were detected once. Clones ranked in the top ten supply 0.95% to 1.1% of the sample. What was sequenced was PBMCs. The receptor source for this set is a woman in her thirties or forties in good health and CMV-seronegative.

The chain combines TRBV29-1 with TRBJ2-1; 13 bases fit TRBD2. Trimming cost V 4 bases and J 9 bases; bases outside gene matches: 9. CDR1 is SQVTM, CDR2 ANQGSEA, per germline. This CDR3 has 15 residues. Written as DNA, the CDR3 is TGCAGCGTTGGGCGGACTAGCGGGAGAAAGGGTGAGCAGTTCTTC. Its translation: CSVGRTSGRKGEQFF.

The chain combines TRBV19 with TRBJ1-5; maybe TRBD1 (6 bases). This CDR3 region has 16 residues. Trimming took off 1 base at V and 6 bases at J, with 16 bases between the two ends. Per germline, CDR1 LNHDA and CDR2 SQIVND (reference sequence). For the CDR3, the DNA is TGTGCCAGTAGTATAGGAGGGGGTCAAACAGGTCAGCCCCAGCATTTT. Translated, it gives CASSIGGGQTGQPQHF.

The chain has TRBV7-9 and TRBJ1-4; a possible D gene is TRBD1 (6 bases). Per germline, CDR1 SEHNR and CDR2 FQNEAQ (reference sequence). The CDR3 consists of 14 residues. The ends were cut back, 5 bases at V and 6 bases at J, with 13 bases in the middle. The CDR3 region has the DNA TGTGCCAGCAGCCTACAGGGAGAGGATGAAAAACTGTTTTTT. It is translated as CASSLQGEDEKLFF. The whole variable domain, filled in from reference TRBV7-9 and TRBJ1-4, reads DTGVSQNPRHKITKRGQNVTFRCDPISEHNRLYWYRQTLGQGPEFLTYFQNEAQLEKSRLLSDRFSAERPKGSFSTLEIQRTEQGDSAMYLCASSLQGEDEKLFFGSGTQLSVL.

The chain has TRBV19 and TRBJ1-1; 9 nucleotides match TRBD1. The J segment lost 2 bases and the V segment lost 3 bases, leaving 25 bases of the junction unmatched. CDR1 LNHDA and CDR2 SQIVND come from the germline V gene (reference sequence). The CDR3 extends over 22 amino acids. The CDR3 reads CASSIRPRDREVGGGRNTEAFF. The CDR3 nucleotides read TGTGCCAGTAGTATCCGGCCCCGGGACAGGGAAGTGGGAGGTGGAAGAAACACTGAAGCTTTCTTT.

In DNA, the CDR3 is TGTGCCAGCAGCTTAGAAGCGCGACAGGGTAGCTACGGTGCTAATGAAAAACTGTTTTTT. Its translation is CASSLEARQGSYGANEKLFF. V usage is TRBV7-6 and J usage is TRBJ1-4; 7 nucleotides agree with TRBD1. The germline gives CDR1 SGHVS, CDR2 FNYEAQ. The CDR3 runs to 20 residues. The ends lost 1 base at V and 3 bases at J; junction bases unmatched: 17.

The V call is TRBV29-1, the J call TRBJ2-7; D might be TRBD1 (5 bases). The germline gives CDR1 SQVTM, CDR2 ANQGSEA. CDR3 length: 11 amino acids. The V and J ends lost 4 bases and 2 bases respectively, with 6 bases between them. This CDR3 is CSVVGPYEQYF. The DNA for the CDR3 is TGCAGCGTTGTGGGGCCCTACGAGCAGTACTTC.

The rearrangement uses TRBV7-9 and TRBJ1-3; 8 nucleotides align to TRBD1. This CDR3 contains 15 residues. The germline CDR1 and CDR2 sequences are SEHNR and FQNEAQ (reference sequence). V was clipped by 2 bases and J by 2 bases; unmatched bases: 2. The CDR3 is CASSLQGAAGNTIYF. In nucleotides, the CDR3 is TGTGCCAGCAGCTTACAGGGGGCGGCTGGAAACACCATATATTTT. Variable domain in full (rest from reference TRBV7-9 and TRBJ1-3): DTGVSQNPRHKITKRGQNVTFRCDPISEHNRLYWYRQTLGQGPEFLTYFQNEAQLEKSRLLSDRFSAERPKGSFSTLEIQRTEQGDSAMYLCASSLQGAAGNTIYFGEGSWLTVV.

Remarks on this clone: One junction end disagrees with the germline gene, perhaps due to a read error. The chain has TRBV6-5 and TRBJ2-3; perhaps TRBD2 as D (5 bases). The CDR3 is 14 amino acids. Germline V gives CDR1 MNHEY, CDR2 SVGAGI. For the CDR3, the DNA is TGTGCCAGCAGTCACTCGAGCGGAGAAGATACGCAGTATTTT. Encoded protein: CASSHSSGEDTQYF.

The J gene is TRBJ1-1, the V gene TRBV19, with D possibly matching TRBD1 (5 bases). Germline V gene data show CDR1 as LNHDA and CDR2 as SQIVND (reference sequence). The CDR3 runs to 13 residues. V gave up 8 bases and J gave up 4 bases, with 14 bases separating them. In DNA form, the CDR3 reads TGTGCCAGTGAGAGTGACAGAACCACTGAAGCTTTCTTT. It translates to CASESDRTTEAFF. Using reference TRBV19 and TRBJ1-1 for the parts outside the CDR3, the full variable domain is DGGITQSPKYLFRKEGQNVTLSCEQNLNHDAMYWYRQDPGQGLRLIYYSQIVNDFQKGDIAEGYSVSREKKESFPLTVTSAQKNPTAFYLCASESDRTTEAFFGQGTRLTVV.

The V and J genes are TRBV27 and TRBJ2-3, with TRBD1 matching 7 bases. V gave up 4 bases and J gave up 2 bases; unmatched junction bases: 9. This CDR3 comprises 16 residues. Per germline, CDR1 MNHEY and CDR2 SMNVEV (reference sequence). This CDR3 is CASSSSYRGHTDTQYF. DNA for the CDR3: TGTGCCAGCAGTTCCTCCTACAGGGGTCACACAGATACGCAGTATTTT.

The chain joins TRBV18 to TRBJ1-1, with 9 bases aligning to TRBD1. CDR1 KGHSH and CDR2 LQKENI come from the germline V gene. Germline trimming cut 3 bases from V and 4 bases from J; bases unmatched to any gene: 6. The CDR3 is made up of 15 amino acids. CDR3 loop: CASSPSGTGLTEAFF. DNA for the CDR3: TGTGCCAGCTCACCGTCCGGGACAGGGCTCACTGAAGCTTTCTTT.

The J gene is TRBJ1-1, the V gene TRBV29-1; no firm D call. V gave up 7 bases and J gave up 1 base, with 4 bases separating them. The CDR3 length is 10 residues. Germline loops: CDR1 SQVTM, CDR2 ANQGSEA. The DNA of the CDR3 is TGCAGCGCAGAGAACACTGAAGCTTTCTTT. Protein: CSAENTEAFF.

The chain recombines TRBV27 with TRBJ2-7, with D maybe TRBD2 (5 bases). CDR3 length equals 15 residues. CDR1 is MNHEY and CDR2 is SMNVEV in the germline V gene (reference sequence). Trimming shortened V by 5 bases and J by 4 bases, and 18 bases separated the two germline ends. The CDR3: CASSPRSTGLYEQYF. The CDR3 DNA reads TGTGCCAGCAGTCCCCGATCGACTGGACTTTACGAGCAGTACTTC.

The chain employs TRBV15 and TRBJ2-2; TRBD2 aligns across 11 bases. The V segment lost 0 bases and the J segment 5 bases; nucleotides outside the gene matches: 5. CDR1 and CDR2 from the germline V gene are LNHNV and YYDKDF (reference sequence). The CDR3 length is 17 residues. CDR3 loop: CATSREVAGGVTGELFF. CDR3 in DNA: TGTGCCACCAGCAGAGAGGTAGCGGGAGGGGTTACCGGGGAGCTGTTTTTT.

V and J are TRBV5-6 and TRBJ2-7, with 7 bases lining up with TRBD2. This CDR3 spans 15 amino acids. Germline values: CDR1 SGHDT, CDR2 YYEEEE. V lost 4 bases, J lost 7 bases, and 14 bases stayed unmatched. The CDR3 spells CASSVGSGPGREQYF. CDR3 DNA: TGTGCCAGCAGCGTAGGTAGCGGGCCTGGTCGGGAGCAGTACTTC. Complete variable domain (other parts from reference TRBV5-6 and TRBJ2-7): DAGVTQSPTHLIKTRGQQVTLRCSPKSGHDTVSWYQQALGQGPQFIFQYYEEEERQRGNFPDRFSGHQFPNYSSELNVNALLLGDSALYLCASSVGSGPGREQYFGPGTRLTVT.

V usage is TRBV5-1 and J usage is TRBJ1-6; no clear D gene. Germline V CDR1 and CDR2: SGHRS, YFSETQ. CDR3 length equals 13 residues. V dropped 4 bases and J dropped 7 bases, with 9 bases sitting between them. DNA for the CDR3: TGCGCCAGCAGCCAACTCCGCAATTCACCCCTCCACTTT. It translates to CASSQLRNSPLHF.

This clone has only a few counts. The CDR3 protein is CASSPVEGTDTQYF. The DNA for the CDR3 is TGTGCCAGCAGCCCCGTTGAGGGAACAGATACGCAGTATTTT. The genes are TRBV11-3 and TRBJ2-3; possibly TRBD2 for D (5 bases). V lost 5 bases and J 3 bases, leaving 12 bases between the germline ends. CDR3 length equals 14 residues. Looked up from germline, CDR1 is SGHNT and CDR2 is YENEEA.

Notes on this clone: Because the CDR3's place on the DNA is in doubt, the DNA is left out and the CDR3 is given as listed by TCRdb. V gene TRBV6-6 combines with J gene TRBJ1-3. The length of the CDR3 is 14 amino acids, counting both ends. Germline loops: CDR1 MNHNY, CDR2 SVGAGI (reference sequence). The CDR3 region is CASSSSSSGNTIYF.

This chain links TRBV28 with TRBJ1-2; TRBD1 agrees at 9 bases. Trimming removed 4 bases from V and 8 bases from J; junction bases left unmatched: 2. Germline lookup yields CDR1 MDHEN and CDR2 SYDVKM. The CDR3 is made up of 12 amino acids. The CDR3 reads CASSSDRGGYTF. DNA for the CDR3: TGTGCCAGCAGTTCGGACAGGGGCGGCTACACCTTC.

The V and J genes are TRBV7-6 and TRBJ2-5, with 7 bases lining up with TRBD2. The germline gives CDR1 SGHVS, CDR2 FNYEAQ. The CDR3 has 15 residues. The ends lost 1 base at V and 6 bases at J; junction bases unmatched: 8. Written as DNA, the CDR3 is TGTGCCAGCAGCTTAGGGGCGGGAGCGCAGCAGACCCAGTACTTC. As protein: CASSLGAGAQQTQYF.

The gene calls are TRBV5-8 and TRBJ2-7; D is perhaps TRBD1 (6 bases). CDR3 length: 13 residues. Trimming took 4 bases from V and 3 from J, leaving 11 bases between them. The germline CDR1 and CDR2 sequences are SGHTS and YDEGEE. Here the CDR3 reads CASSPRGDYEQYF. In nucleotides, the CDR3 is TGTGCCAGCAGCCCCAGGGGAGACTACGAGCAGTACTTC. Looking up the rest from reference TRBV5-8 and TRBJ2-7 gives the full variable domain: EAGVTQSPTHLIKTRGQQATLRCSPISGHTSVYWYQQALGLGLQFLLWYDEGEERNRGNFPPRFSGRQFPNYSSELNVNALELEDSALYLCASSPRGDYEQYFGPGTRLTVT.

This chain joins TRBV11-2 and TRBJ2-1, with TRBD1 identical over 7 bases. Losses at the gene ends were 1 base for V and 9 bases for J; bases not matched to a gene: 6. The CDR3 is 14 residues long. The germline V gene has CDR1 SGHAT and CDR2 FQNNGV. The CDR3 DNA reads as TGTGCCAGCAGCTTAGGCCAGGGGGTCGGTGAGCAGTTCTTC. Protein sequence: CASSLGQGVGEQFF.

This clone was seen a few times. The chain joins TRBV19 to TRBJ1-2; 8 bases fit TRBD1. The length of the CDR3 is 15 residues. CDR1 and CDR2 (germline): LNHDA, SQIVND (reference sequence). With 6 bases clipped from V and 4 bases from J, the junction kept 10 bases outside the gene matches. DNA for the CDR3: TGTGCCAGTAGCCGGACACAGGGGGGTTTCTATGGCTACACCTTC. Translating it yields CASSRTQGGFYGYTF.

The J gene is TRBJ1-4, the V gene TRBV30; D not resolved. CDR3 size: 13 residues. Germline V CDR1 and CDR2: GTSNPN, SVGIG (reference sequence). V lost 3 bases, J lost 7 bases, and 12 bases lay in between. The CDR3 is CAWSSNPGEKLFF. Here the CDR3 DNA reads TGTGCCTGGAGCTCGAATCCGGGTGAAAAACTGTTTTTT.

The chain is built from TRBV7-9 and TRBJ2-5, with 7 bases lining up with TRBD2. The CDR3 covers 15 residues. The ends lost 1 base at V and 5 bases at J; junction bases unmatched: 7. CDR1 is SEHNR and CDR2 is FQNEAQ in the germline V gene (reference sequence). The CDR3 region has the DNA TGTGCCAGCAGCTTAGACAAGCGGGAAACGGAGACCCAGTACTTC. Residues: CASSLDKRETETQYF.

The J gene is TRBJ2-7, the V gene TRBV6-4; no clear D. V was clipped by 8 bases and J by 0 bases, with 14 bases between them. In germline, CDR1 is MRHNA, CDR2 SNTAGT. CDR3 length: 14 amino acids. CDR3 in amino acids: CASVSRFSSYEQYF. In nucleotides, the CDR3 is TGTGCCAGCGTCTCGCGGTTCAGCTCCTACGAGCAGTACTTC.

The count of this clone is one. V gene TRBV9 combines with J gene TRBJ2-3; TRBD2 is a possible D gene (5 bases). Germline V gene data show CDR1 as SGDLS and CDR2 as YYNGEE. CDR3 length: 16 amino acids. The V end lost 4 bases, the J end lost 0 bases, and 15 bases lay between the germline ends. CDR3 bases: TGTGCCAGCAGCCCCCGGACTGCCACTAGCACAGATACGCAGTATTTT. It translates to CASSPRTATSTDTQYF.

This clone was observed once. This sequence joins TRBV19 and TRBJ2-7, with TRBD2 identical over 9 bases. The CDR3 runs 15 residues. Germline V gives CDR1 LNHDA, CDR2 SQIVND (reference sequence). V shed 7 bases and J 2 bases; nucleotides not matched to a gene: 9. The CDR3 nucleotides read TGTGCCAGTAAGGGGGTGACTAGCGGTACCTACGAGCAGTACTTC. This encodes CASKGVTSGTYEQYF.

A word on this clone: Different DNA sequences within this sample yield the same CDR3. The CDR3 nucleotides read TGTGCCAGCAGTGATAGAGAGACCCAGTACTTC. Translation gives CASSDRETQYF. The chain has TRBV2 and TRBJ2-5; D gene ambiguous. The V gene's germline CDR1 is SNHLY and CDR2 FYNNEI. V gave up 3 bases and J gave up 4 bases, with 3 bases separating them. The CDR3 covers 11 residues. The full variable domain, in which reference TRBV2 and TRBJ2-5 provide the parts outside the CDR3, is EPEVTQTPSHQVTQMGQEVILRCVPISNHLYFYWYRQILGQKVEFLVSFYNNEISEKSEIFDDQFSVERPDGSNFTLKIRSTKLEDSAMYFCASSDRETQYFGPGTRLLVL.